This T cell receptor (beta chain) was captured in a study of T cells after posttransplantation cyclophosphamide. Findings and caveats of the study: Tissue-infiltrating T cells from skin or gut overlapped little with blood T cells. After PTCy, TRB diversity resembled that of CNI/methotrexate controls. Donor CD8+ memory clones often dominated recipient blood repertoires at later times.

The CDR3 loop spans 14 amino acids. Germline V gene data show CDR1 as SGDLS and CDR2 as YYNGEE. The ends were cut back, 4 bases at V and 7 bases at J, with 17 bases in the middle. A note on this clone: Its antigen is still unknown.

Libraries were prepared by immunoSEQ multiplex PCR; TCRdb keeps only in-frame clonotypes and omits some of them. The profile shows fewer than 60,000 clones, 94% of them singletons. Sequencing was performed on PBMCs. The chain joins TRBV9 to TRBJ1-1; weak D call: TRBD1 (5 bases). The TCR sequence derives from a woman in her 30s in good health and a related stem cell transplant donor. The CDR3 coding sequence is TGTGCCAGCAGCCCCCGGGGGGGGTTGGGTGAAGCTTTCTTT. Amino acid sequence: CASSPRGGLGEAFF.